The rows below give T cell receptor beta chains drawn from one sample of a study of CD8 T cells in Susac syndrome. MiXCR, run by TCRdb on the immunoSEQ multiplex PCR reads, gives a single entry per CDR3 protein. The sample has roughly 160,000 distinct CDR3 sequences, just under 95% seen once. The sample consisted of CD4+ T cells from PBMCs. The receptors were gathered from a human donor in good health. Each CDR3 is given with its conserved first and last residue. Fields, in order: clone size, D gene, J gene, V gene, CDR3 length, CDR3 protein, CDR3 DNA. A D gene is named only where the DNA matches it firmly. Only part of the rows carry a size: once, few, many, or a class if the clone is expanded.

>.|.|TRBJ2-7|TRBV20-1|13
CSARYRGNGQQYF
TGCAGTGCTAGATATAGGGGGAATGGCCAGCAGTACTTC
>.|TRBD1|TRBJ2-1|TRBV25-1|13
CASMGTAYNEQFF
TGTGCCAGCATGGGGACAGCTTACAATGAGCAGTTCTTC
>.|TRBD1|TRBJ2-7|TRBV6-1|15
CASSDPTGVVREQYF
TGTGCCAGCAGTGACCCCACAGGGGTTGTACGCGAGCAGTACTTC
>.|TRBD1|TRBJ1-2|TRBV29-1|12
CSERTGDHGYTF
TGCAGCGAGAGGACAGGGGACCATGGCTACACCTTC
>few|.|TRBJ2-3|TRBV2|13
CASRRGHTDTQYF
TGTGCCAGCAGGCGGGGCCACACAGATACGCAGTATTTT
>.|TRBD1|TRBJ1-6|TRBV5-1|15
CASSLAGDRYSPLHF
TGCGCCAGCAGCTTGGCCGGGGACAGATATTCACCCCTCCACTTT
>.|.|TRBJ1-6|TRBV9|17
CASSVGGGSSYNSPLHF
TGTGCCAGCAGCGTAGGTGGAGGGAGCTCCTATAATTCACCCCTCCACTTT
>.|.|TRBJ2-7|TRBV7-2|15
CASSFSMSVSYEQYF
TGTGCCAGCAGCTTCAGTATGTCAGTATCCTACGAGCAGTACTTC
>once|.|TRBJ1-1|TRBV7-3|15
CASSEPAQGNTEAFF
TGTGCCAGCAGCGAGCCGGCACAGGGGAACACTGAAGCTTTCTTT
>.|.|TRBJ2-5|TRBV3-1|11
CASGPETTKYF
TGTGCCAGCGGGCCAGAGACCACTAAATACTTC
>.|.|TRBJ2-2|TRBV29-1|13
CSVVRANTGELFF
TGCAGCGTTGTGCGAGCGAACACCGGGGAGCTGTTTTTT
>.|.|TRBJ2-3|TRBV3-1|14
CASSQGWRTDTQYF
TGTGCCAGCAGCCAAGGCTGGCGCACAGATACGCAGTATTTT
>.|TRBD2|TRBJ2-7|TRBV7-9|15
CASSSLTSGGREQYF
TGTGCCAGCAGCTCCCTCACTAGCGGGGGCCGAGAGCAGTACTTC